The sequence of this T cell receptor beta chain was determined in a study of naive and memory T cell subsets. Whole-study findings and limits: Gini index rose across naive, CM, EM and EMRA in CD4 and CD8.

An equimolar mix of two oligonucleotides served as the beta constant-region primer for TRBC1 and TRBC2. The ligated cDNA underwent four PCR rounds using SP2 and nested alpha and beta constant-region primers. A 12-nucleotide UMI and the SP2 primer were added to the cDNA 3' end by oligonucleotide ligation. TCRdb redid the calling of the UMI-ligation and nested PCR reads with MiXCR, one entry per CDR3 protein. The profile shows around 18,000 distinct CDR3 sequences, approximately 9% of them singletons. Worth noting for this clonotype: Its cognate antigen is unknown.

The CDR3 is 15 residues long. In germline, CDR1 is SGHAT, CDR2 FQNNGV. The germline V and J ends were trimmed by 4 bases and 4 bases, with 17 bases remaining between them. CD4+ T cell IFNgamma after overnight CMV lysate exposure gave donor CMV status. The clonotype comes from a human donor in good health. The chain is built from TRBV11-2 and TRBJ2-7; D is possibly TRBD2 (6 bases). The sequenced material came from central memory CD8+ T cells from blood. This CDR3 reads CASSSPRTTFYEQYF. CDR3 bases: TGTGCCAGCAGCTCCCCCCGGACTACCTTTTACGAGCAGTACTTC.